This T cell receptor beta chain emerged from a study of T cell responses to AZD1222 COVID-19 vaccine. Study background: Second-dose recipients at about 4 or about 12 weeks were treated as one pooled group.

Assay: immunoSEQ multiplex PCR; the TCRdb copy retains only in-frame clones and omits some. The data show over 100,000 clones, approximately 90% seen once. CDR3 length equals 18 residues. V was pared by 4 bases and J by 0 bases, with 20 bases between. Germline values: CDR1 SGHNT, CDR2 YYREEE (reference sequence). Sequenced here: peripheral blood, sampled on day 0 of AZD1222 vaccination. The chain recombines TRBV5-4 with TRBJ2-4; weak D call: TRBD2 (6 bases). The TCR originated in an adult in good health. Written as DNA, the CDR3 is TGTGCCAGCAGCCCCGCATTTGGGCAGGGACTAGCCAAAAACATTCAGTACTTC. The encoded protein is CASSPAFGQGLAKNIQYF.